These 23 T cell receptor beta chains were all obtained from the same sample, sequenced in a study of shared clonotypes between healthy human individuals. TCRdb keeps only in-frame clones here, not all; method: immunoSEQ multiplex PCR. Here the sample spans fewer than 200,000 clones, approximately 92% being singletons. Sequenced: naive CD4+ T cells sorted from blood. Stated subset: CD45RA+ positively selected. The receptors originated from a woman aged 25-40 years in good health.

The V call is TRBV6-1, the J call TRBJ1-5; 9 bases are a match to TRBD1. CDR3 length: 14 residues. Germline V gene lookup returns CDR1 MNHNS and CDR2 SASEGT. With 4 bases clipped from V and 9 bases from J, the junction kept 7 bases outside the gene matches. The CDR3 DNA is TGTGCCAGCAGTGGGACAGGGGACGGCGCGCCCCAGCATTTT. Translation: CASSGTGDGAPQHF.

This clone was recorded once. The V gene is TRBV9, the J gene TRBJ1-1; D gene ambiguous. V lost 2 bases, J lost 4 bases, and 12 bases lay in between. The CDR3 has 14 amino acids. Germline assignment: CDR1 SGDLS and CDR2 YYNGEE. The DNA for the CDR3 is TGTGCCAGCAGCGTCAGTTGGGAGGGCACTGAAGCTTTCTTT. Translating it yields CASSVSWEGTEAFF.

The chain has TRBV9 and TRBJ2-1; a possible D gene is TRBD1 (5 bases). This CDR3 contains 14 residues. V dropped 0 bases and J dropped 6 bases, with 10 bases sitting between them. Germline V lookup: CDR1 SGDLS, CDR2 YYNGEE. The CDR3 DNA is TGTGCCAGCAGCGTAGGTAACAGGCTCAATGAGCAGTTCTTC. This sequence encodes CASSVGNRLNEQFF.

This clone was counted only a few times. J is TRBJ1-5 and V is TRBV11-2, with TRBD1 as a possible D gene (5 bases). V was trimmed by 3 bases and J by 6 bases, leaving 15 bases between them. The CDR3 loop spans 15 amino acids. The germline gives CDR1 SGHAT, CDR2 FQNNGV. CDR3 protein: CASSFTGTLGQPQHF. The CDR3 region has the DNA TGTGCCAGCAGCTTCACAGGCACCCTCGGTCAGCCCCAGCATTTT.

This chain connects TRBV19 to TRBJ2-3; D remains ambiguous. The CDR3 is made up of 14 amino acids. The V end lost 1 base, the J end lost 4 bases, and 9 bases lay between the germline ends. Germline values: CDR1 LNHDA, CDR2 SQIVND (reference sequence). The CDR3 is CASSIGPHPDTQYF. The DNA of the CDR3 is TGTGCCAGTAGTATAGGACCGCACCCAGATACGCAGTATTTT.

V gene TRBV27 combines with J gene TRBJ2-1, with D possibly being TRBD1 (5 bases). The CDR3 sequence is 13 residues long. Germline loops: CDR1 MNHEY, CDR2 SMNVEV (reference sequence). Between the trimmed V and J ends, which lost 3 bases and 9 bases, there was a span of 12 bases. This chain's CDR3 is CASSFARGAEQFF. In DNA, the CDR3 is TGTGCCAGCAGTTTCGCTAGGGGCGCTGAGCAGTTCTTC.

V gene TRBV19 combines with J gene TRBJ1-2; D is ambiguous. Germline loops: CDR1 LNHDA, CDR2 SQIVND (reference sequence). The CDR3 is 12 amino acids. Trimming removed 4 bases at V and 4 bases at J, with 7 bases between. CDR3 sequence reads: CASSTRVYGYTF. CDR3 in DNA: TGTGCCAGTAGTACGAGGGTCTATGGCTACACCTTC.

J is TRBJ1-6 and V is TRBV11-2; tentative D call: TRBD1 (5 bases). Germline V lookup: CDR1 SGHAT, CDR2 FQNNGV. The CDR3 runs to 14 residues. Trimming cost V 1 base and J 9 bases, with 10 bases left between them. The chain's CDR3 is CASSLAQGGSPLHF. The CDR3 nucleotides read TGTGCCAGCAGCTTAGCCCAGGGTGGTTCACCCCTCCACTTT.

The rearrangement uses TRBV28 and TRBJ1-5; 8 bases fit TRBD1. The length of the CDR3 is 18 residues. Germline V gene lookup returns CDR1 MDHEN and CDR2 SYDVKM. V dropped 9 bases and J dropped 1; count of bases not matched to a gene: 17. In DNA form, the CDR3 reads TGTGCCAGTATGAACGGAGGTCAGGGGGCTGGAAGCAATCAGCCCCAGCATTTT. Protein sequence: CASMNGGQGAGSNQPQHF.

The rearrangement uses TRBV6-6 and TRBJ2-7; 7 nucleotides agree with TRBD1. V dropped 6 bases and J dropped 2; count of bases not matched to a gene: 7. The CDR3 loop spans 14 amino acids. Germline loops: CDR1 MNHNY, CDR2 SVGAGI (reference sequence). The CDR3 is CASRADREPYEQYF. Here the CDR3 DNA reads TGTGCCAGCAGGGCCGACAGGGAGCCCTACGAGCAGTACTTC.

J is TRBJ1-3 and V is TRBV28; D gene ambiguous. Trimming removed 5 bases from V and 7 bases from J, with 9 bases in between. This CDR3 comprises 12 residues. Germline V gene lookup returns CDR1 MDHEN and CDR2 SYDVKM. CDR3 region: CASSPLRNTIYF. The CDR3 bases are TGTGCCAGCAGTCCCCTCCGCAACACCATATATTTT.

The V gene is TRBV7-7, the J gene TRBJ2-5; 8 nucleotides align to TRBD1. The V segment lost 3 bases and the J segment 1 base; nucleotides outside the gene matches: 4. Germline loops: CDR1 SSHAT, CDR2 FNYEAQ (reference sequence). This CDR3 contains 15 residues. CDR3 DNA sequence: TGTGCCAGCAGCTTGGGGACAGGCCGCCAAGAGACCCAGTACTTC. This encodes CASSLGTGRQETQYF.

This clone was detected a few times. Written as DNA, the CDR3 is TGTGCCAGCAGCTTAGTGAAGGGACTAGCGGGTGAGCAGTACTTC. This gives the protein CASSLVKGLAGEQYF. This chain uses TRBV11-2 with TRBJ2-7; 12 nucleotides align to TRBD2. Germline V gene lookup returns CDR1 SGHAT and CDR2 FQNNGV. V gave up 1 base and J gave up 7 bases; unmatched junction bases: 5. CDR3 length: 15 amino acids.

The CDR3 DNA reads TGTGCCAGCAACGCCTTCCGTCCGGGACTAGCGGGAGCTGTCTACGAGCAGTACTTC. This translates into CASNAFRPGLAGAVYEQYF. The rearrangement links TRBV28 to TRBJ2-7; TRBD2 matches 14 bases. This CDR3 spans 19 amino acids. Trimming removed 7 bases from V and 3 bases from J; junction bases left unmatched: 17. Germline CDR1 reads MDHEN; CDR2 reads SYDVKM.

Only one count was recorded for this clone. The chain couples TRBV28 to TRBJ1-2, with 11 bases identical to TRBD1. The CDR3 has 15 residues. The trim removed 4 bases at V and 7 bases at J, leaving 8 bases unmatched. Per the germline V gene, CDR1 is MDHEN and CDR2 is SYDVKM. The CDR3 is CASSSPGQGAGGYTF. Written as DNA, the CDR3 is TGTGCCAGCAGTTCTCCTGGACAGGGGGCAGGTGGCTACACCTTC.

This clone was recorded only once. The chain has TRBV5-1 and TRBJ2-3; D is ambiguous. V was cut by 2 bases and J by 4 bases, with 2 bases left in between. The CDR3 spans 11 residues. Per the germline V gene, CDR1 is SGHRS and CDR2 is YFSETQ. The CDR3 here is CASSLSDTQYF. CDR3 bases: TGCGCCAGCAGCTTATCAGATACGCAGTATTTT. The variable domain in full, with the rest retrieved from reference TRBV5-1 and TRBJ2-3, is KAGVTQTPRYLIKTRGQQVTLSCSPISGHRSVSWYQQTPGQGLQFLFEYFSETQRNKGNFPGRFSGRQFSNSRSEMNVSTLELGDSALYLCASSLSDTQYFGPGTRLTVL.

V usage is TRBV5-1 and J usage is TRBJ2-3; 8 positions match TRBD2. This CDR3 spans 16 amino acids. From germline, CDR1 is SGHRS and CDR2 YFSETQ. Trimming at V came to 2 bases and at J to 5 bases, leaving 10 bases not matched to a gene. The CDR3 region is CASSLVGSGIQDTQYF. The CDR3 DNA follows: TGCGCCAGCAGCTTAGTCGGTAGCGGGATACAAGATACGCAGTATTTT.

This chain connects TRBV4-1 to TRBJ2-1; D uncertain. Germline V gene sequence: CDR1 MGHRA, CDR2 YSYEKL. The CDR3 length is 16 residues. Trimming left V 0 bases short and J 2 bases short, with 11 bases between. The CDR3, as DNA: TGCGCCAGCAGCCAAGAAACCTCAAAAGCCTACAATGAGCAGTTCTTC. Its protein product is CASSQETSKAYNEQFF.

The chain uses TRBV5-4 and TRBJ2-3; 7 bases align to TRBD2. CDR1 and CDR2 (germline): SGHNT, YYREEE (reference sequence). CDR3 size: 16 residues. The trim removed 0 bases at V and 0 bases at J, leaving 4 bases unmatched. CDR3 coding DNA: TGTGCCAGCAGCTTGGGTACGGGGGGAAGCACAGATACGCAGTATTTT. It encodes CASSLGTGGSTDTQYF.

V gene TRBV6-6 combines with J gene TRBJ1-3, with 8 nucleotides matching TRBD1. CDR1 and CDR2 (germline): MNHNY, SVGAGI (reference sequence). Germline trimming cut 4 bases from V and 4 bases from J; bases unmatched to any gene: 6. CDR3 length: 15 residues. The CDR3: CASSSSGGFGNTIYF. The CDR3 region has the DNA TGTGCCAGCAGTTCATCAGGGGGCTTCGGAAACACCATATATTTT.

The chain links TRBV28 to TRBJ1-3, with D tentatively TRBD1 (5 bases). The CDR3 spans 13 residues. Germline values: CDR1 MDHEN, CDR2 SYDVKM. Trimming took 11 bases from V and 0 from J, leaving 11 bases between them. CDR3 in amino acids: CASRQGSGNTIYF. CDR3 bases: TGTGCCTCAAGGCAGGGCTCTGGAAACACCATATATTTT.

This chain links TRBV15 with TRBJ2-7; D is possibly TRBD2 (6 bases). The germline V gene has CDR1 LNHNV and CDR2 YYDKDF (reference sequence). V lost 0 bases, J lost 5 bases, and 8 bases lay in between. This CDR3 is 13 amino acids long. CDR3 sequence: CATSRDPGDEQYF. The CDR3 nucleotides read TGTGCCACCAGCAGAGATCCGGGGGACGAGCAGTACTTC. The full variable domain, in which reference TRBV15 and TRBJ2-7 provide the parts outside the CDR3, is DAMVIQNPRYQVTQFGKPVTLSCSQTLNHNVMYWYQQKSSQAPKLLFHYYDKDFNNEADTPDNFQSRRPNTSFCFLDIRSPGLGDTAMYLCATSRDPGDEQYFGPGTRLTVT.

The DNA for the CDR3 is TGTGCCAGTAGTAGATTGACAGGGACAATGAACACTGAAGCTTTCTTT. Its protein product is CASSRLTGTMNTEAFF. V gene TRBV19 combines with J gene TRBJ1-1, with 7 bases lining up with TRBD1. CDR1 LNHDA and CDR2 SQIVND come from the germline V gene (reference sequence). CDR3 length: 16 residues. J gave up 0 bases and V 4 bases, and 8 bases lay outside the gene matches. The whole variable domain, remainder taken from reference TRBV19 and TRBJ1-1, is DGGITQSPKYLFRKEGQNVTLSCEQNLNHDAMYWYRQDPGQGLRLIYYSQIVNDFQKGDIAEGYSVSREKKESFPLTVTSAQKNPTAFYLCASSRLTGTMNTEAFFGQGTRLTVV.